These 2 T cell receptor beta chains were all obtained from the same sample, sequenced in a study of T cells in women clearing cervical HPV infection. Only in-frame clones appear in the TCRdb table, and some are missing; sequencing was by immunoSEQ multiplex PCR. The sample has roughly 30,000 clones. The sample taken for sequencing was blood buffy coat. The receptors derive from a woman between 18 and 70 years old with a cervical HPV16 infection that either progressed to CIN3+ or cleared (not recorded which).

On this clone itself: Read data end 3 residues before the CDR3 end; the end is taken from the germline J gene. The chain recombines TRBV5-4 with TRBJ2-1; TRBD1 matches at 7 bases. Germline V CDR1 and CDR2: SGHNT, YYREEE (reference sequence). The junction had 5 bases not matched to a gene; V was cut back by 0 bases and J by 8 bases. This CDR3 spans 14 amino acids. The sequenced CDR3 bases are TGTGCCAGCAGCTTGGCTGGGGACAGCCATGAG. Translation: CASSLAGDSHE. The whole CDR3 region reads CASSLAGDSHEQFF.

CDR3 sequence: CASSQGLAGLYEQYF. CDR3 bases read: TGTGCCAGCAGCCAAGGACTAGCGGGACTCTACGAG. V gene TRBV14 combines with J gene TRBJ2-7; 11 bases fit TRBD2. The sequence runs out 3 residues before the end of the CDR3; the remainder is reconstructed from the germline J gene. V was pared by 1 base and J by 3 bases, with 2 bases of the junction left unmatched. The CDR3 runs 15 residues. Germline assignment: CDR1 SGHDN and CDR2 FVKESK.